This entry describes one T cell receptor beta chain. Authors' data handling: Estimation of nucleated cell counts relied on the amplification of reference gene primers. Sequencing was performed with immunoSEQ multiplex PCR; in TCRdb, only in-frame clones are kept and a portion is missing. The V and J calls and clone size were taken over from that table, and D and trimming were inferred from the DNA. The data contain around 170,000 clones, approximately 88% of them singletons. J gave up 2 bases and V 3 bases, and 6 bases lay outside the gene matches. The CDR3 has 15 amino acids. The germline V gene encodes CDR1 LNHDA and CDR2 SQIVND (reference sequence). This sample was taken from a study of blood T cell repertoires in COVID-19. Whole-study context: Whether acute or convalescent, the COVID-19 samples came from the United States, Italy and Spain. T cells, B-cell-depleted T cells, or PBMCs supplied cDNA or gDNA.

Sequenced sample: peripheral blood. This clonotype was sampled from a woman between 25 and 40 years old with acute or convalescent COVID-19. The chain couples TRBV19 to TRBJ1-1; TRBD1 agrees at 7 bases. CDR3 nucleotides: TGTGCCAGTAGTATCGCCGGGACAGCTAACACTGAAGCTTTCTTT. Translating it yields CASSIAGTANTEAFF.